This T cell receptor beta chain emerged from a study of blood T cell repertoires in COVID-19. Study at large: Researchers got acute and convalescent COVID-19 samples from the United States, Italy and Spain. PBMCs, B-cell-depleted T cells, or T cells were the source of the cDNA or gDNA that made up the material.

CDR3 size: 16 residues. Methods used by the authors: Reference gene primer amplification gave nucleated cell count estimates. The data were produced by immunoSEQ multiplex PCR, yet TCRdb's version contains in-frame clones alone and is incomplete. V and J calls and clone size follow that table, whereas D and trimming were derived from the DNA. The sample includes about 210,000 clones, 89% seen only once; the top ten take 4.5% to 5.5%. This sequence originates from a woman aged 40 to 50 with acute or convalescent COVID-19. Material: peripheral blood. The chain carries TRBV21-1 and TRBJ1-4; TRBD1 is taken as the D call from the table, unchecked against the DNA. TRBV21-1 is tagged as a pseudogene. CDR3 sequence: CASSKAPTGGHEKLFF. The CDR3 nucleotides are TGTGCCAGCAGCAAAGCTCCGACAGGGGGGCATGAAAAACTGTTTTTT.